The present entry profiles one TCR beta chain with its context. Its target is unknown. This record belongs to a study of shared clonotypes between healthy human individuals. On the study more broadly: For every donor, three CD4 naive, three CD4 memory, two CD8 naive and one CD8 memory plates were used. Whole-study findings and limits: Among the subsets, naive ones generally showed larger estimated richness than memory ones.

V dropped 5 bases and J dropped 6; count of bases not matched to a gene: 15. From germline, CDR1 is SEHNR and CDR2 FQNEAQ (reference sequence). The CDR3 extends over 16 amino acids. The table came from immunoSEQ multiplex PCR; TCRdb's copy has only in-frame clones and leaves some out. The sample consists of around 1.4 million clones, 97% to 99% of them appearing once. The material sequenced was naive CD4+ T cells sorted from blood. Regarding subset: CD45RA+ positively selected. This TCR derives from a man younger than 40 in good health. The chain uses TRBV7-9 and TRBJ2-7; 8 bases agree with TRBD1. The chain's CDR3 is CASSAISGTGAFEQYF. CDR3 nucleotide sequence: TGTGCCAGCAGCGCAATATCCGGGACAGGTGCGTTCGAGCAGTACTTC.